Below are 12 T cell receptor beta chains sequenced from a single sample in a study of patients and donors after allogeneic stem cell transplantation (dated by TCRdb to 2018 to 2020). The library was built by means of RT-PCR. Reads for this sample came from a NextSeq 550. TCRdb trimmed the raw reads at Q25, called clones with MiXCR and kept productive beta chains. Rows are unified per CDR3 protein, each entry keeping the most common DNA and genes. The sample includes about 960,000 distinct CDR3 sequences, with roughly 18% observed a single time. The top ten clonotypes cover about 6% of the sample. Sequenced input: blood, either unsorted or a sorted T cell fraction (not recorded which). The receptors stem from a human donor who was either an allogeneic HSCT recipient or a stem cell or donor lymphocyte infusion donor (not recorded which). It is not recorded whose cells these are; they may come from a transplant donor.

The sample holds many counts of this clonotype. The chain couples TRBV4-3 to TRBJ1-5, with D uncertain. The CDR3 is made up of 16 amino acids. V was shortened by 0 bases and J by 1 base, with 10 bases between the two germline ends. The germline CDR1 and CDR2 sequences are LGHNA and YSLEER. DNA for the CDR3: TGCGCCAGCAGCCAAGATCGGGGTTCGAGCAATCAGCCCCAGCATTTT. It specifies CASSQDRGSSNQPQHF.

The genes are TRBV6-2 or TRBV6-3 and TRBJ2-3, with TRBD2 as a possible D gene (5 bases). Germline CDR1 and CDR2: MNHEY and SVGEGT. The V and J ends lost 2 bases and 2 bases respectively, with 11 bases between them. This CDR3 has 15 residues. CDR3 region: CASSYALEVTDTQYF. CDR3 DNA: TGTGCCAGCAGTTACGCACTAGAAGTCACAGATACGCAGTATTTT.

This clonotype was counted between two and nine times. The chain employs TRBV2 and TRBJ2-3, with no clear D. Trimming stripped 7 bases from V and 4 bases from J, with 12 bases between. The CDR3 consists of 13 residues. Germline loops: CDR1 SNHLY, CDR2 FYNNEI. CDR3 DNA sequence: TGTGCCAGCAAGGCAGATTTGCCAGATACGCAGTATTTT. This encodes CASKADLPDTQYF. The full variable domain, rest sourced from reference TRBV2 and TRBJ2-3, is EPEVTQTPSHQVTQMGQEVILRCVPISNHLYFYWYRQILGQKVEFLVSFYNNEISEKSEIFDDQFSVERPDGSNFTLKIRSTKLEDSAMYFCASKADLPDTQYFGPGTRLTVL.

This clonotype was picked up a small number of times. The chain has TRBV5-1 and TRBJ1-4; D remains ambiguous. CDR1 and CDR2 (germline): SGHRS, YFSETQ. The CDR3 sequence is 16 residues long. The germline V and J ends were trimmed by 0 bases and 8 bases, with 17 bases remaining between them. The DNA of the CDR3 is TGCGCCAGCAGCTTGGGCATACAGCTGGGAGGAGAAAAACTGTTTTTT. Protein: CASSLGIQLGGEKLFF.

The rearrangement joins TRBV11-1 to TRBJ1-2; the D is unclear. Germline-derived CDR1 and CDR2 are SGHAT and FQDESV (reference sequence). Deletions cut 3 bases from V and 3 bases from J, with 26 bases between. The CDR3 spans 19 residues. CDR3 in amino acids: CASSFPKIQDPTTYYGYTF. The CDR3 DNA reads as TGTGCCAGCAGCTTCCCTAAAATCCAGGACCCGACAACCTACTATGGCTACACCTTC.

This sequence joins TRBV29-1 and TRBJ1-5; tentative D call: TRBD1 (6 bases). V shed 6 bases and J shed 1 base, with 13 bases lying between them. Germline V lookup: CDR1 SQVTM, CDR2 ANQGSEA. The CDR3 is made up of 14 amino acids. Written as DNA, the CDR3 is TGCAGCGTCAAGCTTACAGGGAGCAATCAGCCCCAGCATTTT. Translated: CSVKLTGSNQPQHF.

The chain uses TRBV20-1 and TRBJ1-3, with TRBD1 matching 8 bases. The germline CDR1 and CDR2 sequences are DFQATT and SNEGSKA (reference sequence). With 0 bases clipped from V and 2 bases from J, the junction kept 6 bases outside the gene matches. This CDR3 spans 16 amino acids. The CDR3 coding sequence is TGCAGTGCTAGAGACCCCCGGACAGGGCCTGGAAACACCATATATTTT. Protein product: CSARDPRTGPGNTIYF.

This clonotype was picked up a small number of times. The chain links TRBV12-3 or TRBV12-4 to TRBJ2-3; TRBD2 matches 11 bases. V lost 5 bases and J lost 5; bases outside the gene matches: 9. The CDR3 is made up of 16 amino acids. The CDR3 region has the DNA TGTGCCAGCAGTCCAAGACTAGCGGGATGGAAAGATACGCAGTATTTT. Translating gives CASSPRLAGWKDTQYF.

This clonotype occurred many times. This chain joins TRBV6-5 and TRBJ2-1; D may match TRBD1 or TRBD2 (6 bases each). Looked up from germline, CDR1 is MNHEY and CDR2 is SVGAGI. V shed 2 bases and J shed 7 bases, with 15 bases lying between them. The CDR3 is 15 residues long. The CDR3 sequence: CASSYDRGATNEQFF. CDR3 nucleotides: TGTGCCAGCAGTTACGATAGGGGGGCCACGAATGAGCAGTTCTTC.

This clonotype was counted many times. The genes are TRBV7-9 and TRBJ1-2; 9 nucleotides line up with TRBD1. This CDR3 has 14 residues. Trimming removed 4 bases from V and 8 bases from J; junction bases left unmatched: 8. Germline-derived CDR1 and CDR2 are SEHNR and FQNEAQ (reference sequence). The CDR3 nucleotides read TGTGCCAGCAGCTACAGACAGGGGGGAGACGGCTACACCTTC. Its translation: CASSYRQGGDGYTF.

V is TRBV20-1 and J is TRBJ1-4; no firm D call. CDR1 and CDR2 from the germline V gene are DFQATT and SNEGSKA (reference sequence). The CDR3 loop spans 14 amino acids. With 6 bases removed from V and 8 bases from J, the gap between germline ends came to 19 bases. The CDR3 region is CSAGPALGGEKLFF. The CDR3 nucleotides read TGCAGTGCGGGCCCTGCACTGGGAGGAGAAAAACTGTTTTTT.

In the case of this clonotype: At one end the junction does not follow the germline gene, possibly because of a read error. The rearrangement joins TRBV6-2 or TRBV6-3 to TRBJ2-5; possibly TRBD2 for D (5 bases). Germline-derived CDR1 and CDR2 are MNHEY and SVGEGT. This CDR3 has 13 residues. The CDR3 region is CASSPRLQEAQYF. Written as DNA, the CDR3 is TGTGCCAGCAGTCCTAGACTACAAGAGGCCCAGTACTTC.